This TCR beta chain came from a study of neoadjuvant anti-PD-1 for oral cavity cancer. Study as a whole: Patients without progression received a fourth nivolumab dose around day 43, then surgical resection on days 50-56. Study-level points and caveats: Higher pretreatment blood Treg/Th17 ratios correlated with higher pretreatment blood and lower post-treatment tumor TCRbeta clonality. After neoadjuvant nivolumab, PBMC T cell clonality was significantly higher in non-responders than responders.

Most PBMC samples had 480 ng input DNA in six replicates. Assay: immunoSEQ multiplex PCR; the TCRdb copy retains only in-frame clones and omits some. The sample carries under 20,000 clones, 72% recorded once. This clone has just one count. Its matching antigen is unknown. The sample consisted of PBMCs, taken before nivolumab (anti-PD-1) treatment. The receptor was isolated from a person between 40 and 85 years old with oral cavity squamous cell carcinoma.

The CDR3 here is CASTKRMGIGTGELFF. Written as DNA, the CDR3 is TGTGCCAGCACAAAACGGATGGGGATTGGTACCGGGGAGCTGTTTTTT. The chain uses TRBV2 and TRBJ2-2, with D hard to call. The CDR3 sequence is 16 residues long. Trimming cost V 7 bases and J 5 bases, with 20 bases left between them. CDR1 and CDR2 from the germline V gene are SNHLY and FYNNEI.